This T cell receptor (beta chain) comes out of a study of PD-L1 blockade in urothelial cancer. Study as a whole: Blood analysis was done at 3 weeks (second dose) and 6 weeks after treatment began.

CDR1 is SGDLS and CDR2 is YYNGEE in the germline V gene. The CDR3 has 16 amino acids. Trimming pared 4 bases from V and 0 bases from J, leaving 13 bases between. As for time point: pretreatment peripheral blood. Each PCR had synthetic TCR analog templates added to it as a spike-in. The protocol was immunoSEQ multiplex PCR, while the TCRdb copy is restricted to in-frame clones and leaves out a portion. The sample gives 45,000 or so clones, about 88% of which show up once; just under 25% is in the top ten. Source: PBMCs, taken around atezolizumab (anti-PD-L1) treatment. The chain employs TRBV9 and TRBJ1-4; D gene uncertain. The TCR was taken from a donor aged 40 or older with urothelial cancer. CDR3 coding DNA: TGTGCCAGCAGCCAGGCGAGCAGAGCAACTAATGAAAAACTGTTTTTT. Protein: CASSQASRATNEKLFF.